This T cell receptor (beta chain) is drawn from a study of blood T cell repertoires in COVID-19. The CDR3 contains 11 residues. V gave up 10 bases and J gave up 6 bases, with 11 bases separating them. Profiled with immunoSEQ multiplex PCR; TCRdb holds only in-frame clones, not every one. The sample includes approximately 150,000 clones, approximately 93% of them seen just once. The sample was peripheral blood. The V call is TRBV5-3, the J call TRBJ2-1, with TRBD1 as a possible D gene (6 bases). TRBV5-3 has ORF status, its function being uncertain. This TCR was sampled from a woman in her sixties with COVID-19, enrolled during active disease. The CDR3 loop is CAATGSNEQFF. CDR3 bases: TGTGCCGCAACAGGGTCCAATGAGCAGTTCTTC.